Below, 10 T cell receptor beta chains from the same sample are listed, as sequenced in a study of CD8+ T cells in alopecia areata. Extracted RNA was reverse transcribed into cDNA, the sequencing template. Method: immunoSEQ multiplex PCR; TCRdb's copy keeps in-frame clones and lacks some. This sample has around 110,000 clones and no singletons, with around 20% in the ten largest. Material: lesional skin. These receptors all stem from a C3H/HeJ mouse with alopecia areata. The strain bears MHC haplotype H2-k.

Turning to this clone: All gene names here are mouse names. The read terminates 4 residues ahead of where the CDR3 ends, so the germline J gene completes it. This chain links TRBV13-3 with TRBJ2-5, with TRBD2 matching 9 bases. CDR1 is NNHDY and CDR2 is SYVADS in the germline V gene. The CDR3 consists of 15 residues. V lost 3 bases and J lost 2; bases outside the gene matches: 4. The CDR3 is CASSAMGGPQDTQYF. CDR3 DNA, as far as it was read: TGTGCCAGCAGTGCCATGGGGGGGCCCCAAGAC.

This clone was observed a few times. Germline and genes here are mouse. The DNA read from the CDR3 is TGTGCCAGCGGTGATGCTAACAGGGACGGCACA. Amino acid sequence: CASGDANRDGT. The CDR3, in full, reads CASGDANRDGTEVFF. The V gene is TRBV13-2, the J gene TRBJ1-1, with TRBD1 as a possible D gene (6 bases). Read data end 4 residues before the CDR3 end; the end is taken from the germline J gene. The germline gives CDR1 NNHNN, CDR2 SYGAGS (reference sequence). V gave up 0 bases and J gave up 4 bases, with 13 bases separating them. CDR3 size: 15 residues.

To note about this clone: Gene names refer to mouse genes. The sequenced part of the CDR3 DNA is TGTGCCAGCGGTGAAGGGGGAAAATACTCAGAA. Translating it yields CASGEGGKYSE. The entire CDR3 protein reads CASGEGGKYSETLYF. The V gene is TRBV13-2, the J gene TRBJ2-3; possible D gene TRBD1, 6 bases. The read ends 4 residues before the CDR3 terminus; that terminus is restored from the germline J gene. Trimming removed 2 bases at V and 4 bases at J, with 14 bases between. CDR3 size: 15 residues. In germline, CDR1 is NNHNN, CDR2 SYGAGS (reference sequence).

As to this clone: The listed genes are named as in mouse. The read ends 4 residues before the CDR3 terminus; that terminus is restored from the germline J gene. The sample holds other DNA sequences that translate to the same CDR3. The chain joins TRBV19 to TRBJ2-4, with TRBD2 identical over 11 bases. Germline CDR1 is FNHDT and CDR2 is SITEND (reference sequence). The CDR3 loop spans 14 amino acids. The covered CDR3 bases are TGTGCCAGCAGTCCCCGGGACTGGGGGAAC. It is translated as CASSPRDWGN. The CDR3 reads in full as CASSPRDWGNTLYF.

This clone was counted many times. At residue 11, the TCRdb protein departs from the DNA translation, so the protein shown here was derived from the DNA itself. Gene names follow the mouse nomenclature. The sequenced fragment ends 3 residues before the CDR3 boundary, so the rest is inferred from the germline J gene. The gene calls are TRBV1 and TRBJ1-6, with D tentatively TRBD1 (5 bases). TRBJ1-6 is treated as an ORF (open reading frame) with a function not yet certain. The germline V and J ends were trimmed by 0 bases and 8 bases, with 8 bases remaining between them. Germline loops: CDR1 NSQYPW, CDR2 LRSPGD (reference sequence). The CDR3 length is 14 residues. This CDR3 reads CTCSADGGDSPLYF. CDR3 bases read: TGCACCTGCAGTGCAGATGGAGGGGATTCGCCC.

This clone was seen a few times. Gene names denote mouse genes. With the read ending 4 residues before the CDR3 end, the germline J gene is used to fill in that end. The chain combines TRBV1 with TRBJ2-3; unclear D gene. The CDR3 is 12 amino acids. CDR1 and CDR2 (germline): NSQYPW, LRSPGD (reference sequence). V was cut by 3 bases and J by 4 bases, with 5 bases left in between. The CDR3 loop reads CTCSAYTETLYF. The sequenced part of the CDR3 DNA is TGCACCTGCAGTGCGTACACAGAA.

The sample holds many counts of this clone. The genes and germline here are from mouse. This CDR3 is CASSTGTGWDERLFF. CDR3 DNA, as far as it was read: TGTGCCAGCAGTACCGGGACAGGGTGGGACGAA. The chain links TRBV13-3 to TRBJ1-4; 9 bases are shared with TRBD1. The read ends 4 residues early relative to the CDR3; the germline J gene fills the gap. The CDR3 is made up of 15 amino acids. V trimming: 4 bases; J trimming: 6 bases; junction bases outside the gene matches: 7. Per germline, CDR1 NNHDY and CDR2 SYVADS. The whole variable domain, filled in from reference TRBV13-3 and TRBJ1-4, reads EAAVTQSPRSKVAVTGGKVTLSCHQTNNHDYMYWYRQDTGHGLRLIHYSYVADSTEKGDIPDGYKASRPSQENFSLILELASLSQTAVYFCASSTGTGWDERLFFGHGTKLSVL.

There are a few counts of this clone. Gene names and germline refer to mouse. With the read ending 4 residues before the CDR3 end, the germline J gene is used to fill in that end. V and J are TRBV1 and TRBJ1-4; TRBD1 matches 10 bases. The germline V gene has CDR1 NSQYPW and CDR2 LRSPGD (reference sequence). This CDR3 is 16 amino acids long. The trim removed 4 bases at V and 4 bases at J, leaving 6 bases unmatched. The sequenced CDR3 bases are TGCACCTGCAGTGGGGACAGGGGATGGGGCAACGAA. It codes for CTCSGDRGWGNE. The entire CDR3 protein is CTCSGDRGWGNERLFF.

This clone was found a few times. Here the gene names and germline are mouse. The read is 4 residues too short to cover the CDR3 end, so that end is filled in from the germline J gene. V gene TRBV19 combines with J gene TRBJ2-1, with D tentatively TRBD1 (6 bases). The ends were cut back, 5 bases at V and 5 bases at J, with 11 bases in the middle. Germline CDR1 and CDR2: FNHDT and SITEND (reference sequence). The CDR3 spans 13 residues. The sequenced part of the CDR3 DNA is TGTGCCAGCAGCATGAGGGACAATGCT. This encodes CASSMRDNA. The full CDR3 protein reads CASSMRDNAEQFF.

About this clone itself: The listed genes are named as in mouse. The read terminates 4 residues ahead of where the CDR3 ends, so the germline J gene completes it. The chain recombines TRBV13-1 with TRBJ1-4; perhaps TRBD1 as D (6 bases). The CDR3 covers 13 residues. In germline, CDR1 is NSHNY, CDR2 SYGAGN. V lost 3 bases and J lost 5, with 8 bases in between. The CDR3 DNA, read in part, is TGTGCCAGCAGTGCCACAGGGAACGAA. Protein sequence: CASSATGNE. The whole CDR3 sequence reads CASSATGNERLFF.